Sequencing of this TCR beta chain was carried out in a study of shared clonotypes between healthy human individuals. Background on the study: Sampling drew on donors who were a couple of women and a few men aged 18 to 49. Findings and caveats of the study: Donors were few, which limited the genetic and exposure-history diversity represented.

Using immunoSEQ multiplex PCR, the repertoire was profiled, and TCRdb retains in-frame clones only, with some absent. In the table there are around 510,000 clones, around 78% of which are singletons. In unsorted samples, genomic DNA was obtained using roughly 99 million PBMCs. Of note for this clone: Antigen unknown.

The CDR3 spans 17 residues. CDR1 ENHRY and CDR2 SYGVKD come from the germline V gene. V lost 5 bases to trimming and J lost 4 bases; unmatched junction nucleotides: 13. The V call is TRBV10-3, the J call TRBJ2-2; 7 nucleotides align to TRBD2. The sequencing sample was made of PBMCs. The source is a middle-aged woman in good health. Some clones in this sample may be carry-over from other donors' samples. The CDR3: CAISSGISTRGTGELFF. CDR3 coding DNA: TGTGCCATCAGTAGCGGGATCTCAACGCGGGGCACCGGGGAGCTGTTTTTT.